These T cell receptor beta chains were read from a single sample in a study of blood T cell repertoires in COVID-19. The table came from immunoSEQ multiplex PCR; TCRdb's copy has only in-frame clones and leaves some out. In the table there are 150,000 to 200,000 clones, less than 85% of which are singletons. The material sequenced was PBMCs or T cells enriched from blood (not recorded which). The source of these receptors is a woman aged 55-69 years with acute COVID-19. CDR3s include the opening cysteine and the closing phenylalanine or tryptophan. The D gene is left open where the match is weak. A clone size is listed for some rows: how often the clone was seen (once, few, many), or a class if it is expanded.

TRBD1	TRBV2	NA	TRBJ2-2	TGTGCCAGCAGTGGAGACAGGGTCTCCGGGGAGCTGTTTTTT	CASSGDRVSGELFF
NA	TRBV28	NA	TRBJ1-1	TGTGCCAGCAGTCATACGAGTGAAGCTTTCTTT	CASSHTSEAFF
NA	TRBV28	NA	TRBJ1-2	TGTGCCAGCAGTTCCGGGTCGGGGTATGGCTACACCTTC	CASSSGSGYGYTF
TRBD1	TRBV7-9	NA	TRBJ1-5	TGTGCCAGCAGCTTAGGGACAGGGGGGAGGGATCAGCCCCAGCATTTT	CASSLGTGGRDQPQHF
NA	TRBV28	NA	TRBJ1-6	TGTGCCAGCAGTTTAGGGCCAGCCTACTCACCCCTCCACTTT	CASSLGPAYSPLHF
TRBD1	TRBV6-5	NA	TRBJ2-1	TGTGCCAGCAGTTACCCCGGACAGGGAAGGGATGAGCAGTTCTTC	CASSYPGQGRDEQFF
TRBD1	TRBV5-1	NA	TRBJ2-7	TGCGCCAGCAGCTTGTACCGTCCGGGACAGGATGCCTACGAGCAGTACTTC	CASSLYRPGQDAYEQYF
TRBD2	TRBV3-1/TRBV3-2	once	TRBJ2-3	TGTGCCAGCAGCCAAGTACTTAGCGGGAGGACAGATACGCAGTATTTT	CASSQVLSGRTDTQYF
TRBD2	TRBV10-2	NA	TRBJ2-6	TGCGCCAGCAGTGAGACGACTAGCGGCCTCTCTGGGGCCAACGTCCTGACTTTC	CASSETTSGLSGANVLTF
NA	TRBV30	NA	TRBJ2-5	TGTGCCTGGAGATCTCCGGAGTGGTTGGAGACCCAGTACTTC	CAWRSPEWLETQYF
NA	TRBV10-3	once	TRBJ1-5	TGTGCCACAAGGGGAGGGACCACTAGCAATCAGCCCCAGCATTTT	CATRGGTTSNQPQHF
NA	TRBV28	NA	TRBJ1-2	TGTGCCAGCAGTTTAGGCAGGCTCTATGGCTACACCTTC	CASSLGRLYGYTF
TRBD2	TRBV6-2/TRBV6-3	NA	TRBJ2-2	TGTGCCAGCAGTCGGAGCGGGAGATCGCGAGAGCTGTTTTTT	CASSRSGRSRELFF
NA	TRBV28	NA	TRBJ2-2	TGTGCCAGCACCGACCGACTACCTCACGGGGAGCTGTTTTTT	CASTDRLPHGELFF
TRBD1	TRBV5-1	NA	TRBJ1-4	TGCGCCAGCAGCTTGGCCGGATTGAGCAGGGGGGATGAAAAACTGTTTTTT	CASSLAGLSRGDEKLFF
NA	TRBV21-1	NA	TRBJ2-7	TGTGCCAGCACCCTAGCGGGAGGAACCTACGAGCAGTACTTC	CASTLAGGTYEQYF
NA	TRBV5-6	NA	TRBJ1-4	TGTGCCAGCAGCTTGGTGACAGCCCTTAATGAAAAACTGTTTTTT	CASSLVTALNEKLFF
NA	TRBV29-1	few	TRBJ2-3	TGCAGCGTTGGCCAGGGCACAGATACGCAGTATTTT	CSVGQGTDTQYF
TRBD1	TRBV12-3/TRBV12-4	NA	TRBJ2-7	TGTGCCAGCAGGGACTCCAACAGGGGGGAGCAGTACTTC	CASRDSNRGEQYF
NA	TRBV11-2	NA	TRBJ2-7	TGTGCCAGCAGCTTAGGTTCGAGGGTCCTACACTCCTACGAGCAGTACTTC	CASSLGSRVLHSYEQYF
NA	TRBV24-1	few	TRBJ2-7	TGTGCCACCAGTGACCACTTCTACGAGCAGTACTTC	CATSDHFYEQYF
TRBD1	TRBV4-3	NA	TRBJ1-4	TGCGCCAGCAGCCGAAGGACAGGGGGCGATGAAAAACTGTTTTTT	CASSRRTGGDEKLFF
NA	TRBV15	NA	TRBJ1-2	TGTGCCACCAGCAGAGATGAAGTTACACGTGGCTACACCTTC	CATSRDEVTRGYTF
TRBD1	TRBV3-1/TRBV3-2	NA	TRBJ1-4	TGTGCCAGCAGCCGAGTTCAGGGGGTAATCGAAAAACTGTTTTTT	CASSRVQGVIEKLFF
NA	TRBV7-2	NA	TRBJ2-5	TGTGCCAGCAGCCCACCCTCAGGGGAAGAGACCCAGTACTTC	CASSPPSGEETQYF
NA	TRBV9	NA	TRBJ2-7	TGTGCCAGCTCGACCGGAACAGTAAGCTCCTACGAGCAGTACTTC	CASSTGTVSSYEQYF
NA	TRBV3-1/TRBV3-2	few	TRBJ1-5	TGTGCCAGCAGCCAAGGAGGGCAGGATCAGCCCCAGCATTTT	CASSQGGQDQPQHF